This T cell receptor beta chain was captured in a study of CD4 T cell repertoires in COVID-19. Across the whole study: Relabeled CFSE-low cells, IL-2-expanded for approximately 10 days, met spikes from other coronaviruses.

Whole-study findings and limits: SARS-CoV and/or HKU1 spike cultures shared between 7 and 25% of SARS-CoV-2 clonotypes.

Germline lookup yields CDR1 SNHLY and CDR2 FYNNEI. The CDR3 contains 15 residues. V gave up 3 bases and J gave up 3 bases, with 14 bases separating them. For this clone: Its antigen is not known.

Data came from immunoSEQ multiplex PCR; TCRdb stores just in-frame clones and leaves some out. This sample carries about 75,000 clones, roughly 80% of them seen once, and the ten largest clones take about 0.58%. This TCR came from a human donor who had COVID-19. This material consisted of CD4+ T cells from peripheral blood, taken after recovery from COVID-19. The chain links TRBV2 to TRBJ1-2, with D perhaps matching TRBD1 (6 bases). DNA for the CDR3: TGTGCCAGCAGTGAGCCGTTACAGGGTGACTATGGCTACACCTTC. Encoded protein: CASSEPLQGDYGYTF. The variable domain in full, completed from reference TRBV2 and TRBJ1-2, reads EPEVTQTPSHQVTQMGQEVILRCVPISNHLYFYWYRQILGQKVEFLVSFYNNEISEKSEIFDDQFSVERPDGSNFTLKIRSTKLEDSAMYFCASSEPLQGDYGYTFGSGTRLTVV.